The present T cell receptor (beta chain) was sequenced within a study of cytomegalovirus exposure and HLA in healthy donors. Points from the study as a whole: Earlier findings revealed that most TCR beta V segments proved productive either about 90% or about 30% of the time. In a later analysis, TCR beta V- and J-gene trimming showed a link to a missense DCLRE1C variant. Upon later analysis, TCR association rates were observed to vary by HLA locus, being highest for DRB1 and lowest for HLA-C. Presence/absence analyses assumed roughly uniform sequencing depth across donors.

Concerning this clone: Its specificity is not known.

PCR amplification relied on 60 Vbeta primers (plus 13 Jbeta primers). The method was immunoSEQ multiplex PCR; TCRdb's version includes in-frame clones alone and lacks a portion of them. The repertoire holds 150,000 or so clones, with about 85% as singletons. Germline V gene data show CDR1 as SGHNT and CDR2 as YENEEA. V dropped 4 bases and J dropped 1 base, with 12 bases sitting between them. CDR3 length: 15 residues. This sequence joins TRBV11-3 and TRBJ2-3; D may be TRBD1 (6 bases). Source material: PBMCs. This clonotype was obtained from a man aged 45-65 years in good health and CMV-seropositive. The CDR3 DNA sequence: TGTGCCAGCAGCTCCCAGGGGTCCCGCACAGATACGCAGTATTTT. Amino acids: CASSSQGSRTDTQYF.